This T cell receptor (beta chain) is from a study of cytomegalovirus exposure and HLA in healthy donors. General study findings and limits: In a later analysis, TCR beta V- and J-gene trimming showed a link to a missense DCLRE1C variant. Per a later analysis, 18,000 or so TCR beta sequences showed association with HLA alleles at 0.05 false discovery rate. Many donors shared some public TCRs, even though most TCR sequences were rare. Beyond CMV serostatus, there was no information to go on about immune exposure.

PCR was performed using 60 Vbeta and 13 Jbeta primers. Repertoires were generated with immunoSEQ multiplex PCR, while TCRdb's copy carries only in-frame clones and drops some. This table holds under 200,000 clones, 12% found once. For this clone: What it recognizes is unknown.

The J segment lost 7 bases and the V segment lost 3 bases, leaving 8 bases of the junction unmatched. CDR3 length equals 15 residues. Germline V gene sequence: CDR1 SQVTM, CDR2 ANQGSEA. The rearrangement uses TRBV29-1 and TRBJ2-5, with 13 nucleotides matching TRBD2. This clonotype was obtained from a middle-aged man in good health and CMV-seropositive. The specimen was PBMCs. Here the CDR3 reads CSVDGLAGAEVTQYF. CDR3 coding DNA: TGCAGCGTTGATGGACTAGCGGGGGCAGAGGTGACCCAGTACTTC.